This T cell receptor beta chain was identified in a study of T cell changes during pregnancy in multiple sclerosis. The length of the CDR3 is 14 residues. Germline V gene sequence: CDR1 MNHEY, CDR2 SMNVEV (reference sequence). The V and J ends lost 3 bases and 10 bases respectively, with 16 bases between them. Clones were read by immunoSEQ multiplex PCR, and TCRdb kept only the in-frame ones, dropping some. The table includes approximately 21,000 clones, around 85% detected once. This sequence joins TRBV27 and TRBJ2-1; tentatively, D is TRBD2 (6 bases). Sequenced here: CD8+ T cells from peripheral blood mononuclear cells, sampled in the first trimester of pregnancy. The receptor's source is a female donor in good health, enrolled as a control in a pregnancy study. The CDR3 here is CASSLGGNTREQFF. CDR3 DNA sequence: TGTGCCAGCAGTTTGGGCGGGAATACAAGGGAGCAGTTCTTC.